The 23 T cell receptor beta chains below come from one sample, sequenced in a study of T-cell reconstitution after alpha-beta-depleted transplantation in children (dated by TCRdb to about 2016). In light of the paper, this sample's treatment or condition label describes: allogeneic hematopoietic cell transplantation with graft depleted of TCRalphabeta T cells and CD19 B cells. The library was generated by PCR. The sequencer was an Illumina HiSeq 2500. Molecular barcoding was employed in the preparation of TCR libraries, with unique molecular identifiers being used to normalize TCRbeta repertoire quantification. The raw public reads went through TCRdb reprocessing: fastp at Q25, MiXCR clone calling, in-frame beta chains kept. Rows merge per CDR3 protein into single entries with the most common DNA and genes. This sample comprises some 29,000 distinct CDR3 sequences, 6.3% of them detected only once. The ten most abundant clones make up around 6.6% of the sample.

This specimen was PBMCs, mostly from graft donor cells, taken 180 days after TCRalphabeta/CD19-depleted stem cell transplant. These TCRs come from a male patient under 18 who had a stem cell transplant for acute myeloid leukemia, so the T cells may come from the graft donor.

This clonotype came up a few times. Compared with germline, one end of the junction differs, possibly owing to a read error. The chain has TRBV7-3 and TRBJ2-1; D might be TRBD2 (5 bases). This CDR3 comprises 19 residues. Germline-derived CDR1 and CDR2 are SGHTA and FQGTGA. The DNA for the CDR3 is TGCTCCAGCAGCTTAAACCCCGGGCTAGCTCCTAGCTCCTACAATGAGCAGTTCTTC. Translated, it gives CSSSLNPGLAPSSYNEQFF. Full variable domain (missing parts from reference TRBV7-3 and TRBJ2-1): GAGVSQTPSNKVTEKGKYVELRCDPISGHTALYWYRQSLGQGPEFLIYFQGTGAADDSGLPNDRFFAVRPEGSVSTLKIQRTERGDSAVYLCSSSLNPGLAPSSYNEQFFGPGTRLTVL.

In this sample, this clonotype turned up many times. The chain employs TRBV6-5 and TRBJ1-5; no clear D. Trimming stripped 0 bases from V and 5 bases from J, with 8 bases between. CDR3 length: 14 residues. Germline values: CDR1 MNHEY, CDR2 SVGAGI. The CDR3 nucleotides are TGTGCCAGCAGTTACTCCTTCGGTGATCAGCCCCAGCATTTT. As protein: CASSYSFGDQPQHF.

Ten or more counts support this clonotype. The CDR3 DNA reads TGCGCCAGCAGCTTGGAAACACAGGAAAATTCACCCCTCCACTTT. This gives the protein CASSLETQENSPLHF. The chain has TRBV5-1 and TRBJ1-6, with D perhaps matching TRBD1 (5 bases). The V end lost 0 bases, the J end lost 7 bases, and 11 bases lay between the germline ends. The CDR3 is made up of 15 amino acids. CDR1 is SGHRS and CDR2 is YFSETQ in the germline V gene.

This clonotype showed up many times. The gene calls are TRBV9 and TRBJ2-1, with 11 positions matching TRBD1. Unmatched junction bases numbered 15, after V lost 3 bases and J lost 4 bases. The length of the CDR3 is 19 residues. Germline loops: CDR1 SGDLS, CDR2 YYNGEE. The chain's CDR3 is CASSARDRGAQPQYNEQFF. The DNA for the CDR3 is TGTGCCAGCAGCGCCCGGGACAGGGGGGCCCAACCCCAATACAATGAGCAGTTCTTC.

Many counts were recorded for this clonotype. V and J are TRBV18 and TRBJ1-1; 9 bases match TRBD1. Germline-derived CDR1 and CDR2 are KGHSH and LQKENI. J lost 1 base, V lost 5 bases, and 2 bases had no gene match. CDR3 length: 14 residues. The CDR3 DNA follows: TGTGCCAGCTCAGTGGACAGGGGGAACACTGAAGCTTTCTTT. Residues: CASSVDRGNTEAFF.

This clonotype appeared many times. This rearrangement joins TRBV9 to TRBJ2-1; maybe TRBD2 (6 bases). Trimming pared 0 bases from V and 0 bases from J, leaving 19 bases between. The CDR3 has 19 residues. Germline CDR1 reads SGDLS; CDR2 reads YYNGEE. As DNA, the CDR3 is TGTGCCAGCAGCGTAGCCACCGGACTGGGACTGAGCTCCTACAATGAGCAGTTCTTC. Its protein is CASSVATGLGLSSYNEQFF.

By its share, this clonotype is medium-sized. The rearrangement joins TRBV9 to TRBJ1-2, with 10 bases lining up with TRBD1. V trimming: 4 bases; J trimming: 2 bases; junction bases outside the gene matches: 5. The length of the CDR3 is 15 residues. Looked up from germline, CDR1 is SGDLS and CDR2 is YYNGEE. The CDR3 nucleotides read TGTGCCAGCAGCCTCGGACAGGGGGAAAACTATGGCTACACCTTC. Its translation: CASSLGQGENYGYTF.

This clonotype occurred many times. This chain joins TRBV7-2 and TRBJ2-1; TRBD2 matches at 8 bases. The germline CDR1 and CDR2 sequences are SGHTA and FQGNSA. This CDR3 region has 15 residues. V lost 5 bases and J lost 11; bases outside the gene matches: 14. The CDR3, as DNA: TGTGCCAGCAGCCCAGCCGGGACTAGGTCGATTCAGCAGTTCTTC. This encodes CASSPAGTRSIQQFF. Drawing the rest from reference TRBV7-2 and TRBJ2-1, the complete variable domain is GAGVSQSPSNKVTEKGKDVELRCDPISGHTALYWYRQSLGQGLEFLIYFQGNSAPDKSGLPSDRFSAERTGGSVSTLTIQRTQQEDSAVYLCASSPAGTRSIQQFFGPGTRLTVL.

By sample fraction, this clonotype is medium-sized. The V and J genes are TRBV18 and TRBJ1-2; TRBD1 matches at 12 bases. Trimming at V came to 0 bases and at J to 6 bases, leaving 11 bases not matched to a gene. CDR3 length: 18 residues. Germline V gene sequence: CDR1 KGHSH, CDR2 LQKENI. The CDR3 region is CASSPPSRRDRGRDGYTF. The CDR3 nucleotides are TGTGCCAGCTCACCACCGTCTCGACGGGACAGGGGGCGAGATGGCTACACCTTC.

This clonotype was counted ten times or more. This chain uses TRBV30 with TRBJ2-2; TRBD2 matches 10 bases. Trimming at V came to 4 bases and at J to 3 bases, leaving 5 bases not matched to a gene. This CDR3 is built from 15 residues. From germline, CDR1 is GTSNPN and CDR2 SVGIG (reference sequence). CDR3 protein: CAWTSGTSDTGELFF. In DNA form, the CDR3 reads TGTGCCTGGACCTCCGGGACTAGCGACACCGGGGAGCTGTTTTTT.

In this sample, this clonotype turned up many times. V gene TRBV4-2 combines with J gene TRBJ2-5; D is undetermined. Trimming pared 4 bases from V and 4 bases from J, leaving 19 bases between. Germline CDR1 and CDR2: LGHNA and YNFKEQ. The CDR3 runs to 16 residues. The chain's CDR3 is CASSPTTAGLGETQYF. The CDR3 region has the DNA TGTGCCAGCAGCCCTACCACAGCTGGGTTAGGAGAGACCCAGTACTTC.

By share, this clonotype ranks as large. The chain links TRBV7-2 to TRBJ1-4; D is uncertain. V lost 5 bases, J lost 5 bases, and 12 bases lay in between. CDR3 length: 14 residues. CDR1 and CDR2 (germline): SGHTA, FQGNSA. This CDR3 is CASSPGLGNEKLFF. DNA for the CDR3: TGTGCCAGCAGCCCAGGCCTCGGAAATGAAAAACTGTTTTTT.

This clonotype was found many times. This CDR3 is CASGFGGNQPQHF. The CDR3 DNA reads as TGTGCTAGTGGTTTTGGTGGGAACCAGCCCCAGCATTTT. The chain employs TRBV12-5 and TRBJ1-5; D unresolved. Trimming left V 3 bases short and J 7 bases short, with 10 bases between. The CDR3 length is 13 residues. Germline lookup yields CDR1 LGHNT and CDR2 FRNRAP. Full variable domain (remainder filled in from reference TRBV12-5 and TRBJ1-5): DARVTQTPRHKVTEMGQEVTMRCQPILGHNTVFWYRQTMMQGLELLAYFRNRAPLDDSGMPKDRFSAEMPDATLATLKIQPSEPRDSAVYFCASGFGGNQPQHFGDGTRLSIL.

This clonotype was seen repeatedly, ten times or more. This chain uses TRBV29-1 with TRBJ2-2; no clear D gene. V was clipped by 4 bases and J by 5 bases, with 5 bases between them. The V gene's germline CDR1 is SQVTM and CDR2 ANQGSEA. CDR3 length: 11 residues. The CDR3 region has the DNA TGCAGCGTTGTCGGAACCGGGGAGCTGTTTTTT. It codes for CSVVGTGELFF.

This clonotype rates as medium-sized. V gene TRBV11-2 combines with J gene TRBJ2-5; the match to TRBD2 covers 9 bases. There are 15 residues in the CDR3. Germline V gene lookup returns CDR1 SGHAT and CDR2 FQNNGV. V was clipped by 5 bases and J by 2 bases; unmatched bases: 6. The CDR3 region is CASSGSGGKQETQYF. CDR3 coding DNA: TGTGCCAGCAGCGGTAGCGGGGGCAAACAAGAGACCCAGTACTTC.

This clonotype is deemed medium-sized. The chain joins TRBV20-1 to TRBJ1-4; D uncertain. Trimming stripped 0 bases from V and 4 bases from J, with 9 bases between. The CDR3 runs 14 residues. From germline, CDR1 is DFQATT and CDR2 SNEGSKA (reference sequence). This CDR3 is CSAREGGRNEKLFF. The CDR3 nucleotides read TGCAGTGCTAGAGAGGGTGGTCGTAATGAAAAACTGTTTTTT.

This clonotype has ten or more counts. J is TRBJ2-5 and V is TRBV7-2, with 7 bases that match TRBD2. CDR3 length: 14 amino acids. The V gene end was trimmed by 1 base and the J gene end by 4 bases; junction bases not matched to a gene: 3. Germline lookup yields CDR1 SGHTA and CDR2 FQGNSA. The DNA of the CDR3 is TGTGCCAGCAGCTTAGGGACGGGAGGAGAGACCCAGTACTTC. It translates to CASSLGTGGETQYF.

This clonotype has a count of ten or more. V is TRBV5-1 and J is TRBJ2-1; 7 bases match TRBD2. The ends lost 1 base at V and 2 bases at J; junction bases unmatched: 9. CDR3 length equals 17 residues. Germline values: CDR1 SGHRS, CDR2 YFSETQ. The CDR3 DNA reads TGCGCCAGCAGCTTGAGAAGGAGGGAGGGCCCCTACAATGAGCAGTTCTTC. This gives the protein CASSLRRREGPYNEQFF.

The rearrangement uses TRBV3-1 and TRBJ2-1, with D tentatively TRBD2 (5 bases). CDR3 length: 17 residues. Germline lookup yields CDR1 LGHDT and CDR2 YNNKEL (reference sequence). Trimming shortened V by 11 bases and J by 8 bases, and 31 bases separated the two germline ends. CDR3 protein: CASTPQFWLPLEDEQFF. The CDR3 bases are TGTGCCTCCACCCCCCAGTTCTGGCTACCCCTGGAGGATGAGCAGTTCTTC.

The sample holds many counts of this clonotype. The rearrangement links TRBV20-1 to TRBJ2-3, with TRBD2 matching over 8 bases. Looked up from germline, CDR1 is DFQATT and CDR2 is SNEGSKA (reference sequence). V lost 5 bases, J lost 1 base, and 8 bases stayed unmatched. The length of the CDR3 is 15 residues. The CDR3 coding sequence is TGCAGTGCTCCAGATGGGCGGGAGGGCACAGATACGCAGTATTTT. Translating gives CSAPDGREGTDTQYF.

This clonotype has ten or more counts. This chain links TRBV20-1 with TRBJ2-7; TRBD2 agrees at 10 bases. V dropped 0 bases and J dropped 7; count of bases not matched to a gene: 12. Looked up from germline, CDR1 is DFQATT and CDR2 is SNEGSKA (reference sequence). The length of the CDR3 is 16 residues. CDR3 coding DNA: TGCAGTGCTAGAGAGTTGCGGACTAGCGGCCTGGGGGAGCAGTACTTC. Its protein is CSARELRTSGLGEQYF.

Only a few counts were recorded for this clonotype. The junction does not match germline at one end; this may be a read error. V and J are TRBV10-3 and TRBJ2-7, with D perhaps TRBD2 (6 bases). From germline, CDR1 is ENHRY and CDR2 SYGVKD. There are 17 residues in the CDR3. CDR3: CAFSLQWRGPILYEQYF. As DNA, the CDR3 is TGTGCCTTCAGTTTGCAATGGAGGGGCCCCATTCTCTACGAGCAGTACTTC.

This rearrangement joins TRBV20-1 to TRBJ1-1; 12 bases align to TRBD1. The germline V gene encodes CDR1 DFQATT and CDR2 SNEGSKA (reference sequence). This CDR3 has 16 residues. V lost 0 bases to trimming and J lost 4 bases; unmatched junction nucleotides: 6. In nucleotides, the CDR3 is TGCAGTGCTAGAGAAGGGACAGGGGGCCGGGGCACTGAAGCTTTCTTT. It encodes CSAREGTGGRGTEAFF.